What follows describes a single T cell receptor beta chain. Antigen: not known. These data belong to a study of Ad26.COV2.S vaccination and SARS-CoV-2 variants. Background on the study: The donor participated in the COV1001 trial, in its Ad26.COV2.S arm. Study conclusions and caveats: The breadth of spike-specific CD8+ and CD4+ T cell responses after vaccination was reportedly substantial. Comparability of non-spike TCR breadth was observed across vaccine and placebo recipients.

Treatment of the sample: roughly 20 received Ad26.COV2.S at low or high dose, single or two shots; 5 received placebo; per-sample allocation not given. The samples were gathered on day 63 after the first injection of vaccine or placebo. TCRdb's copy holds only in-frame clones and misses some; the assay was immunoSEQ multiplex PCR. The sample includes hundreds of thousands of clones, 83% of them seen just once. Sequenced here: peripheral blood, sampled in a trial of Ad26.COV2.S vaccine versus placebo. The receptor was derived from a person aged 18-65 years who received the Ad26.COV2.S COVID-19 vaccine or a placebo.

The CDR3 nucleotides are TGTGCCAGCAGCGGGACGGGCAATCAGCCCCAGCATTTT. Its protein is CASSGTGNQPQHF. V gene TRBV7-9 combines with J gene TRBJ1-5; D perhaps matches TRBD1 (5 bases). Germline V gene sequence: CDR1 SEHNR, CDR2 FQNEAQ (reference sequence). The CDR3 is 13 amino acids. Trimming pared 5 bases from V and 2 bases from J, leaving 7 bases between.